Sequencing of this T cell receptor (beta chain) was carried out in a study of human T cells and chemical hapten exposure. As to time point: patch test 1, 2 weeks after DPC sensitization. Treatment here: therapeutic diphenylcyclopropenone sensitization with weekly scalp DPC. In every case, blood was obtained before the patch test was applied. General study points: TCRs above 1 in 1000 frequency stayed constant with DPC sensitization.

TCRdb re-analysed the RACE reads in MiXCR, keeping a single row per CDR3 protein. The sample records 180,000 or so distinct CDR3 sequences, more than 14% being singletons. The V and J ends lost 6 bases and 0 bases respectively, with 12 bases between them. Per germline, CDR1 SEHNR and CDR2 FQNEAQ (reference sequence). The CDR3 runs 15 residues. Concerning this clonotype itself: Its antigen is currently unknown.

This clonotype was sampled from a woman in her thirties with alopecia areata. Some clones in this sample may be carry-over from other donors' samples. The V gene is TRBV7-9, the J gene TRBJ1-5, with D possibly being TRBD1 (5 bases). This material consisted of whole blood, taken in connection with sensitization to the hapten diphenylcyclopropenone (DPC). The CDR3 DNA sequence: TGTGCCAGCAGTAAGGACACTTATAGCAATCAGCCCCAGCATTTT. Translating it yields CASSKDTYSNQPQHF.